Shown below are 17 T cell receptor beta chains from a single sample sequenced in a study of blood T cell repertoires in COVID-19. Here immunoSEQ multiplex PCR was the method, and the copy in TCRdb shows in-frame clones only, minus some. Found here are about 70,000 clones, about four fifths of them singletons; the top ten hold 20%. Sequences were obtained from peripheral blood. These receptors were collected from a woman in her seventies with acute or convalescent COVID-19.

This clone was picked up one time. The DNA of the CDR3 is TGCGCCAGCAGCTTGGGGGCTGGCTATGGCTACACCTTC. Translating it yields CASSLGAGYGYTF. V gene TRBV5-1 combines with J gene TRBJ1-2; D gene unclear. From germline, CDR1 is SGHRS and CDR2 YFSETQ. Trimming removed 0 bases from V and 4 bases from J, with 7 bases in between. This CDR3 contains 13 residues.

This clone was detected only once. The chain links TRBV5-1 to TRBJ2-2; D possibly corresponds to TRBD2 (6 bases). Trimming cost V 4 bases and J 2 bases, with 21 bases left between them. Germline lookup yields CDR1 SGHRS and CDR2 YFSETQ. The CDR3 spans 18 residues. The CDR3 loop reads CASSRSEGRDPNTGELFF. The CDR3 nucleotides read TGCGCCAGCAGCAGGTCGGAGGGCAGGGACCCTAACACCGGGGAGCTGTTTTTT.

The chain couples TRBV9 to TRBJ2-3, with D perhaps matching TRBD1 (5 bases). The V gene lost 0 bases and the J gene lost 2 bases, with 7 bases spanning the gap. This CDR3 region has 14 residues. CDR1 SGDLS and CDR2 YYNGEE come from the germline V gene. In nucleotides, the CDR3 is TGTGCCAGCAGCGTAGGACAGTACACAGATACGCAGTATTTT. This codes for CASSVGQYTDTQYF.

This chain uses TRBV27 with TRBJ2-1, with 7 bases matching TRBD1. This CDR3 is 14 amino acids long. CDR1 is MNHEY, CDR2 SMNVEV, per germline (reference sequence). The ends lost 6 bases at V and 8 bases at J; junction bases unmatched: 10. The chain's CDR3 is CASSRQGTTHEQFF. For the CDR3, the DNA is TGTGCCAGCAGCCGACAGGGAACAACACATGAGCAGTTCTTC.

This CDR3 reads CASSLDPPRGNQYF. CDR3 coding DNA: TGTGCCAGCAGCTTAGACCCCCCCCGAGGGAACCAGTACTTC. The chain links TRBV7-2 to TRBJ2-5; possibly TRBD2 for D (5 bases). The CDR3 length is 14 residues. V was shortened by 1 base and J by 10 bases, with 16 bases between the two germline ends. Germline V gives CDR1 SGHTA, CDR2 FQGNSA.

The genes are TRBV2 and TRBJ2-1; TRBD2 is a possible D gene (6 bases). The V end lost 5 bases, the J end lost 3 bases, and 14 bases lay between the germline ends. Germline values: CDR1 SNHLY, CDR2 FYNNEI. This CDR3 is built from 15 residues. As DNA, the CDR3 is TGTGCCAGCAGTTTGACTAGAACCGGCTACAATGAGCAGTTCTTC. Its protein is CASSLTRTGYNEQFF.

The CDR3 sequence is CASSRSGTSGRGEQFF. The CDR3 bases are TGTGCCAGCAGCAGATCCGGGACTAGCGGGAGGGGTGAGCAGTTCTTC. This chain uses TRBV5-4 with TRBJ2-1; 16 bases fit TRBD2. After removal of 4 bases from V and 9 bases from J, the junction contained 7 bases not matched to a gene. The CDR3 runs 16 residues. Germline assignment: CDR1 SGHNT and CDR2 YYREEE (reference sequence).

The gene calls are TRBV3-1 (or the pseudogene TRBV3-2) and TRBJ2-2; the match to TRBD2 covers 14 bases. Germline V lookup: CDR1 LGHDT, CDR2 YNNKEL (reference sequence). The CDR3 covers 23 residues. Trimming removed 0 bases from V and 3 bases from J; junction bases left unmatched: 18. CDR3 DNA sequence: TGTGCCAGCAGCCAAGACCGGAGACAGAGACTAGCGGGAGGGGTAGGGTACACCGGGGAGCTGTTTTTT. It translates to CASSQDRRQRLAGGVGYTGELFF.

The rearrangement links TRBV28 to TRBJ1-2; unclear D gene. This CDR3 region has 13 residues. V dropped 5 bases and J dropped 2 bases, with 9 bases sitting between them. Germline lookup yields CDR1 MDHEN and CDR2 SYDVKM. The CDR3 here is CASSRELNYGYTF. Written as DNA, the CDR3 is TGTGCCAGCAGTAGGGAGTTGAACTATGGCTACACCTTC.

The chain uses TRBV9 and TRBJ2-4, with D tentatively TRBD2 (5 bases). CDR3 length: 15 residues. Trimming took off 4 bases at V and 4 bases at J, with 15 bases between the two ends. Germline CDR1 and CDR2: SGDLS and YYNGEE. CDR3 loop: CASSPGGPSKNIQYF. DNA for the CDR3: TGTGCCAGCAGCCCCGGCGGGCCCTCTAAAAACATTCAGTACTTC.

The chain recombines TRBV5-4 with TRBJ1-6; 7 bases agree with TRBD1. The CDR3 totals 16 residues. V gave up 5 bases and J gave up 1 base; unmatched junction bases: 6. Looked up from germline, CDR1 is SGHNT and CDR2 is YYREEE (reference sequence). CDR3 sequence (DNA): TGTGCCAGCAGGGAGGACAGGAATTCCTATAATTCACCCCTCCACTTT. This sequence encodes CASREDRNSYNSPLHF.

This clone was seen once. The DNA of the CDR3 is TGCGCCAGCAGCAGGACCCGACCGGGACAGGGGTATTCTGAAGCTTTCTTT. It codes for CASSRTRPGQGYSEAFF. The genes are TRBV5-1 and TRBJ1-1; 10 nucleotides line up with TRBD1. The CDR3 runs 17 residues. Looked up from germline, CDR1 is SGHRS and CDR2 is YFSETQ. With 4 bases clipped from V and 6 bases from J, the junction kept 15 bases outside the gene matches.

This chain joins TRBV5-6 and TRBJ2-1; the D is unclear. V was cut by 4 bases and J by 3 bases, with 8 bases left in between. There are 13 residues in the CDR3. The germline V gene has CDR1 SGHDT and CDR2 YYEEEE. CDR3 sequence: CASSVDNYNEQFF. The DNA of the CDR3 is TGTGCCAGCAGCGTAGACAACTACAATGAGCAGTTCTTC. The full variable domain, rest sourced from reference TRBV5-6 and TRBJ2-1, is DAGVTQSPTHLIKTRGQQVTLRCSPKSGHDTVSWYQQALGQGPQFIFQYYEEEERQRGNFPDRFSGHQFPNYSSELNVNALLLGDSALYLCASSVDNYNEQFFGPGTRLTVL.

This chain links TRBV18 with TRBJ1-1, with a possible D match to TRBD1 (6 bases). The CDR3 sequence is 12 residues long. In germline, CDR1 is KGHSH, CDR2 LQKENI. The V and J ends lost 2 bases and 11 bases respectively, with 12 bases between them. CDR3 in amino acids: CASSPRGLDAFF. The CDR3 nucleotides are TGTGCCAGCTCACCAAGGGGGTTGGATGCTTTCTTT.

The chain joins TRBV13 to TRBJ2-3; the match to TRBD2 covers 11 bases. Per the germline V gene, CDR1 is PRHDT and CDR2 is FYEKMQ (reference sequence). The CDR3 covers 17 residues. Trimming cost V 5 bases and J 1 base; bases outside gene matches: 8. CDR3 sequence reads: CASSRRLAGIRTDTQYF. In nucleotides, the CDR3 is TGTGCCAGCAGCCGAAGACTAGCGGGAATCCGCACAGATACGCAGTATTTT. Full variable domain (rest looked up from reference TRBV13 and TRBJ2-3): AAGVIQSPRHLIKEKRETATLKCYPIPRHDTVYWYQQGPGQDPQFLISFYEKMQSDKGSIPDRFSAQQFSDYHSELNMSSLELGDSALYFCASSRRLAGIRTDTQYFGPGTRLTVL.

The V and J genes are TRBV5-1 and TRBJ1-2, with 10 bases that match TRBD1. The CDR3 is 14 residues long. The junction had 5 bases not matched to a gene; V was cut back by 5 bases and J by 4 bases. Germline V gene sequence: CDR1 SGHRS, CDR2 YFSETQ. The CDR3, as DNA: TGCGCCAGCAGTCAAGGACAGGGGGGCTATGGCTACACCTTC. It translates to CASSQGQGGYGYTF.

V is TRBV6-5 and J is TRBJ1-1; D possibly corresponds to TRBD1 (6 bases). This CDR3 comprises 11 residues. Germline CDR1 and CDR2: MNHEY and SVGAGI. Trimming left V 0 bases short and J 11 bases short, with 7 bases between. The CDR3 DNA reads TGTGCCAGCAGTTACTCGAGGGGGGCTTTCTTT. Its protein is CASSYSRGAFF.